The following is a T cell receptor (beta chain) sequence with its context. The germline V gene encodes CDR1 KGHSH and CDR2 LQKENI. Losses at the gene ends were 0 bases for V and 7 bases for J; bases not matched to a gene: 8. The CDR3 is 15 residues long. Original data processing: Cell counts per sample came from amplifying reference gene primers. Sequencing used immunoSEQ multiplex PCR; TCRdb keeps in-frame clones, though not all of them. That table gives V, J and clone size, and the DNA gave D and trimming. Of roughly 80,000 clones listed, around 83% are singletons. The sample originates from a study of blood T cell repertoires in COVID-19. Background on the study: Sites across the United States, Italy and Spain contributed samples from acute and convalescent COVID-19. The analysed material was cDNA or gDNA that came from T cells, B-cell-depleted T cells, or PBMCs.

V and J are TRBV18 and TRBJ1-1; TRBD1 agrees at 7 bases. The sequence was obtained from a woman aged 55-75 years with acute or convalescent COVID-19. The sample consisted of peripheral blood. The CDR3 protein is CASSPPSGQGGEAFF. The CDR3 DNA is TGTGCCAGCTCACCACCATCAGGGCAGGGGGGTGAAGCTTTCTTT.